A single sample is the source of the 3 T cell receptor beta chains below, sequenced in a study of blood T cell repertoires in COVID-19. The table came from immunoSEQ multiplex PCR; TCRdb's copy has only in-frame clones and leaves some out. In the table there are under 300,000 clones, roughly 90% of which are singletons. Sample: peripheral blood. The source is a woman in her sixties with COVID-19, enrolled during active disease.

The chain couples TRBV29-1 to TRBJ2-4; TRBD2 might be the D (5 bases). V gave up 2 bases and J gave up 7 bases, with 12 bases separating them. The CDR3 has 13 amino acids. The germline CDR1 and CDR2 sequences are SQVTM and ANQGSEA. CDR3 DNA sequence: TGCAGCGTTGAACCCCTAGCCGGGAACATTCAGTACTTC. This translates into CSVEPLAGNIQYF.

The V and J genes are TRBV20-1 and TRBJ2-3, with a possible D match to TRBD2 (7 bases). Trimming removed 3 bases at V and 5 bases at J, with 27 bases between. Germline-derived CDR1 and CDR2 are DFQATT and SNEGSKA (reference sequence). CDR3 length equals 18 residues. The CDR3 DNA sequence: TGCAGTGCTAGTCCCGCGGCCGGAGGCGGGGGCGGAAGAGATACGCAGTATTTT. It encodes CSASPAAGGGGGRDTQYF.

The chain is built from TRBV6-5 and TRBJ1-6, with 8 bases that match TRBD1. The germline V gene has CDR1 MNHEY and CDR2 SVGAGI. The CDR3 runs to 14 residues. The J segment lost 6 bases and the V segment lost 7 bases, leaving 5 bases of the junction unmatched. CDR3: CASTRTGGNSPLHF. The DNA of the CDR3 is TGTGCCAGCACTAGAACAGGGGGTAATTCACCCCTCCACTTT.